The 24 T cell receptor beta chains reported below all come from one sample, sequenced in a study of cytomegalovirus exposure and HLA in healthy donors. PCR involved 60 Vbeta and 13 Jbeta primers. Generated by immunoSEQ multiplex PCR, the TCRdb table keeps only in-frame clones and is missing some. The table lists around 250,000 clones, about 86% of them singletons. Sequencing input: PBMCs. These TCRs come from a woman aged 55 to 70 in good health and CMV-seropositive.

DNA for the CDR3: TGTGCCAGCAGCCAACAACAGGGTGCGCAGTACTTC. It codes for CASSQQQGAQYF. This chain joins TRBV9 and TRBJ2-7; perhaps TRBD1 as D (6 bases). The CDR3 runs to 12 residues. Germline assignment: CDR1 SGDLS and CDR2 YYNGEE. The V and J ends lost 4 bases and 9 bases respectively, with 14 bases between them.

The rearrangement uses TRBV5-1 and TRBJ1-1; D perhaps matches TRBD1 (5 bases). The V gene's germline CDR1 is SGHRS and CDR2 YFSETQ. Trimming cost V 1 base and J 0 bases, with 10 bases left between them. The CDR3 consists of 15 residues. This chain's CDR3 is CASSLSQGMNTEAFF. CDR3 coding DNA: TGCGCCAGCAGCTTGTCTCAGGGAATGAACACTGAAGCTTTCTTT.

This sequence joins TRBV20-1 and TRBJ1-1; D is perhaps TRBD1 (5 bases). The V end was cut by 3 bases, the J end by 9 bases, with 11 bases between. Germline V gene lookup returns CDR1 DFQATT and CDR2 SNEGSKA (reference sequence). The CDR3 length is 11 residues. For the CDR3, the DNA is TGCAGTGCTAGGGGGCCCGTTAAAGCTTTCTTT. Residues: CSARGPVKAFF.

The rearrangement links TRBV2 to TRBJ2-7, with 8 positions matching TRBD1. CDR1 and CDR2 from the germline V gene are SNHLY and FYNNEI. V gave up 6 bases and J gave up 4 bases; unmatched junction bases: 5. This CDR3 region has 13 residues. The CDR3 sequence is CASSRQGSYEQYF. The CDR3 nucleotides read TGTGCCAGCAGCCGACAGGGGAGTTACGAGCAGTACTTC. Filled out from reference TRBV2 and TRBJ2-7, the complete variable domain reads EPEVTQTPSHQVTQMGQEVILRCVPISNHLYFYWYRQILGQKVEFLVSFYNNEISEKSEIFDDQFSVERPDGSNFTLKIRSTKLEDSAMYFCASSRQGSYEQYFGPGTRLTVT.

This chain uses TRBV7-6 with TRBJ1-3; 7 positions agree with TRBD1. CDR1 is SGHVS, CDR2 FNYEAQ, per germline. The CDR3 is made up of 16 amino acids. With 2 bases clipped from V and 0 bases from J, the junction kept 4 bases outside the gene matches. In DNA form, the CDR3 reads TGTGCCAGCAGCTTAAACAGGGGAGGCTCTGGAAACACCATATATTTT. This codes for CASSLNRGGSGNTIYF.

This sequence joins TRBV6-6 and TRBJ2-1, with 14 nucleotides matching TRBD2. The CDR3 is 15 residues long. The junction had 1 base not matched to a gene; V was cut back by 2 bases and J by 7 bases. Germline CDR1 is MNHNY and CDR2 is SVGAGI (reference sequence). The CDR3 here is CASSYGLAGGNEQFF. The CDR3 nucleotides are TGTGCCAGCAGTTACGGACTAGCGGGAGGTAATGAGCAGTTCTTC.

This CDR3 is CSASADAGGYTF. CDR3 DNA: TGCAGCGCTTCGGCTGATGCGGGTGGCTACACCTTC. V is TRBV29-1 and J is TRBJ1-2; D is ambiguous. The V gene lost 7 bases and the J gene lost 7 bases, with 16 bases spanning the gap. This CDR3 spans 12 amino acids. Germline lookup yields CDR1 SQVTM and CDR2 ANQGSEA.

This clone appeared a single time. This sequence joins TRBV7-2 and TRBJ1-1; no clear D gene. V lost 8 bases, J lost 2 bases, and 9 bases lay in between. Per germline, CDR1 SGHTA and CDR2 FQGNSA. This CDR3 comprises 12 residues. CDR3 sequence reads: CASGPYNTEAFF. The DNA for the CDR3 is TGTGCCAGCGGCCCTTATAACACTGAAGCTTTCTTT.

The rearrangement uses TRBV7-9 and TRBJ2-5; perhaps TRBD1 as D (5 bases). Gene TRBJ2-7 matches the end of the DNA better, so the J call may be wrong. The CDR3 extends over 15 amino acids. CDR1 and CDR2 (germline): SEHNR, FQNEAQ (reference sequence). As DNA, the CDR3 is TGTGCCAGCAGCCCCCGAGGAGACAGAATCGCCGAGCAGTACTTC. This encodes CASSPRGDRIAEQYF.

The rearrangement joins TRBV5-6 to TRBJ2-7; TRBD1 agrees at 7 bases. CDR3 size: 16 residues. The V gene's germline CDR1 is SGHDT and CDR2 YYEEEE. Trimming at V came to 0 bases and at J to 2 bases, leaving 8 bases not matched to a gene. The CDR3 here is CASSLAGQGVPYEQYF. CDR3 DNA sequence: TGTGCCAGCAGCTTGGCCGGGCAGGGGGTCCCCTACGAGCAGTACTTC.

In DNA, the CDR3 is TGTGCCATCAGTGATAGCGGGAGTGGGCAGAACATAGATACGCAGTATTTT. Translating it yields CAISDSGSGQNIDTQYF. The chain joins TRBV10-3 to TRBJ2-3, with 9 bases matching TRBD2. The CDR3 extends over 17 amino acids. The germline gives CDR1 ENHRY, CDR2 SYGVKD. V trimming: 3 bases; J trimming: 5 bases; junction bases outside the gene matches: 12.

A single count supports this clone. The chain combines TRBV10-3 with TRBJ2-3, with TRBD2 matching over 11 bases. In germline, CDR1 is ENHRY, CDR2 SYGVKD. The CDR3 totals 16 residues. The J segment lost 2 bases and the V segment lost 7 bases, leaving 8 bases of the junction unmatched. CDR3: CAINPGLAEYTDTQYF. The CDR3 bases are TGTGCCATCAATCCGGGACTAGCGGAATACACAGATACGCAGTATTTT.

With respect to this clone: Compared with germline, one end of the junction differs, possibly owing to a read error. The chain has TRBV5-1 and TRBJ1-1; perhaps TRBD1 as D (6 bases). Germline loops: CDR1 SGHRS, CDR2 YFSETQ. CDR3 length: 14 amino acids. CDR3 coding DNA: TGCGCCAGCAGGTTGGGGGCCTCGAACACTGAAGCTTTCTTT. This encodes CASRLGASNTEAFF.

The rearrangement joins TRBV29-1 to TRBJ2-5; weak D call: TRBD2 (6 bases). Trimming left V 6 bases short and J 2 bases short, with 25 bases between. CDR1 and CDR2 (germline): SQVTM, ANQGSEA. This CDR3 is 17 amino acids long. CDR3 amino acids: CSVEGPPDFFPQETQYF. In DNA, the CDR3 is TGCAGCGTGGAGGGGCCCCCAGATTTCTTTCCTCAAGAGACCCAGTACTTC. Full variable domain (rest looked up from reference TRBV29-1 and TRBJ2-5): SAVISQKPSRDICQRGTSLTIQCQVDSQVTMMFWYRQQPGQSLTLIATANQGSEATYESGFVIDKFPISRPNLTFSTLTVSNMSPEDSSIYLCSVEGPPDFFPQETQYFGPGTRLLVL.

V and J are TRBV19 and TRBJ1-1; D is uncertain. The CDR3 consists of 15 residues. Trimming pared 4 bases from V and 1 base from J, leaving 13 bases between. Looked up from germline, CDR1 is LNHDA and CDR2 is SQIVND (reference sequence). CDR3 protein: CASSSQEVQNTEAFF. The CDR3 DNA follows: TGTGCCAGTAGTAGCCAGGAGGTGCAGAACACTGAAGCTTTCTTT.

The count of this clone is one. This chain uses TRBV19 with TRBJ2-1; D unresolved. CDR1 is LNHDA, CDR2 SQIVND, per germline (reference sequence). This CDR3 region has 14 residues. Between the trimmed V and J ends, which lost 1 base and 6 bases, there was a span of 10 bases. In nucleotides, the CDR3 is TGTGCCAGTAGTATAGTTGAGGTAATCAATGAGCAGTTCTTC. Residues: CASSIVEVINEQFF.

The rearrangement joins TRBV10-3 to TRBJ2-2; D possibly corresponds to TRBD2 (7 bases). The V end lost 3 bases, the J end lost 2 bases, and 19 bases lay between the germline ends. CDR3 length: 18 residues. Germline CDR1 reads ENHRY; CDR2 reads SYGVKD. CDR3 sequence (DNA): TGTGCCATCAGTGAAACCCGGGGGGCGGACCATAACACCGGGGAGCTGTTTTTT. Encoded protein: CAISETRGADHNTGELFF.

This clone was observed a few times. The chain carries TRBV30 and TRBJ1-2; possibly TRBD1 for D (5 bases). This CDR3 is 15 amino acids long. V gave up 5 bases and J gave up 7 bases, with 23 bases separating them. CDR1 is GTSNPN and CDR2 is SVGIG in the germline V gene (reference sequence). CDR3 residues: CAWVWGDFKDGGYTF. CDR3 sequence (DNA): TGTGCCTGGGTGTGGGGGGACTTTAAGGATGGTGGCTACACCTTC.

This clone was seen a handful of times. This sequence joins TRBV7-8 and TRBJ2-3; D is perhaps TRBD2 (5 bases). CDR3 size: 16 residues. Germline CDR1 SGHVS, CDR2 FQNEAQ. V lost 5 bases, J lost 1 base, and 16 bases lay in between. The CDR3 protein is CASSVGPGRGTDTQYF. The DNA for the CDR3 is TGTGCCAGCAGCGTCGGACCGGGGAGAGGCACAGATACGCAGTATTTT.

Worth noting for this clone: One end of the junction does not line up with germline, which may come from a read error. The genes are TRBV7-9 and TRBJ1-3; the D is unclear. This CDR3 has 16 residues. CDR1 is SEHNR, CDR2 FQNEAQ, per germline (reference sequence). The CDR3 DNA sequence: TGTTCCAGCAGCCCGAAACAGAAATCGGCTGGAAACACCATATATTTT. This sequence encodes CSSSPKQKSAGNTIYF.

The chain has TRBV7-9 and TRBJ2-3, with 7 bases aligning to TRBD2. J lost 2 bases, V lost 0 bases, and 5 bases had no gene match. The germline gives CDR1 SEHNR, CDR2 FQNEAQ (reference sequence). The CDR3 extends over 16 amino acids. CDR3 protein: CASSLAERGNTDTQYF. The CDR3 coding sequence is TGTGCCAGCAGCTTAGCAGAGCGGGGCAACACAGATACGCAGTATTTT.

V is TRBV7-8 and J is TRBJ2-5; D call uncertain. The CDR3 is made up of 13 amino acids. V lost 3 bases and J lost 4, with 9 bases in between. Germline loops: CDR1 SGHVS, CDR2 FQNEAQ. The CDR3, as DNA: TGTGCCAGCAGCTTTGGCTTTCGAGAGACCCAGTACTTC. Translating it yields CASSFGFRETQYF.

The CDR3 region has the DNA TGTGCCACCAGCACCGAGAAAGATAGCGGATCGACCTACAATGAGCAGTTCTTC. It yields the protein CATSTEKDSGSTYNEQFF. This sequence joins TRBV15 and TRBJ2-1; D perhaps matches TRBD2 (6 bases). CDR1 and CDR2 (germline): LNHNV, YYDKDF (reference sequence). The CDR3 sequence is 18 residues long. Trimming cost V 4 bases and J 2 bases, with 21 bases left between them. The full variable domain, its missing parts supplied by reference TRBV15 and TRBJ2-1, is DAMVIQNPRYQVTQFGKPVTLSCSQTLNHNVMYWYQQKSSQAPKLLFHYYDKDFNNEADTPDNFQSRRPNTSFCFLDIRSPGLGDTAMYLCATSTEKDSGSTYNEQFFGPGTRLTVL.

The chain recombines TRBV5-1 with TRBJ2-7; TRBD2 aligns across 10 bases. The V gene's germline CDR1 is SGHRS and CDR2 YFSETQ. The CDR3 contains 15 residues. J gave up 4 bases and V 0 bases, and 4 bases lay outside the gene matches. The CDR3 region is CASSLDSGRVYEQYF. The CDR3 DNA sequence: TGCGCCAGCAGCTTGGACAGCGGGAGGGTGTACGAGCAGTACTTC.